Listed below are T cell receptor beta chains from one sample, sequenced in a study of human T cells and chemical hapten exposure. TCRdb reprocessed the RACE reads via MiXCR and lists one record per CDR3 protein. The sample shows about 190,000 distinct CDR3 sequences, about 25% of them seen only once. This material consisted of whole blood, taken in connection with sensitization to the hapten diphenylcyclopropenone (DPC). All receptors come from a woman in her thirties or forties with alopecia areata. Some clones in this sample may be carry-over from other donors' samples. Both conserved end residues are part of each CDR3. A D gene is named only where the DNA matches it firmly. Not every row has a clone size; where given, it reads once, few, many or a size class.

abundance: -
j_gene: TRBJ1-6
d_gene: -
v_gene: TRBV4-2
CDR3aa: CASSRETSYNSPLHF
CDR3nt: TGTGCCAGCAGCCGGGAGACGTCCTATAATTCACCCCTCCACTTT

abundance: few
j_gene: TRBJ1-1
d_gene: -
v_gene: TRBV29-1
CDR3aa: CSVESGGWEAFF
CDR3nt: TGCAGCGTTGAGAGTGGAGGGTGGGAAGCTTTCTTT

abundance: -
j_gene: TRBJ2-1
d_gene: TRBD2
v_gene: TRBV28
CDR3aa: CASTSSGSNEQFF
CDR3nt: TGTGCCAGCACATCTAGCGGGAGCAATGAGCAGTTCTTC

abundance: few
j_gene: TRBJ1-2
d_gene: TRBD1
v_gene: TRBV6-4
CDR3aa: CASSSDRAVYGYTF
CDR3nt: TGTGCCAGCAGTTCAGACAGGGCGGTCTATGGCTACACCTTC

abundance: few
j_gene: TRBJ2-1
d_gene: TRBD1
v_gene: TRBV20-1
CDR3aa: CSARESPDRVGFF
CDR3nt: TGCAGTGCTAGAGAATCGCCGGACAGGGTGGGGTTCTTC

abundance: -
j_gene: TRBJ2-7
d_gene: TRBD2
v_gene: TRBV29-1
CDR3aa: CSVSYGTSGRLSEQYF
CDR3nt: TGCAGCGTTTCCTACGGGACTAGCGGGAGACTATCCGAGCAGTACTTC

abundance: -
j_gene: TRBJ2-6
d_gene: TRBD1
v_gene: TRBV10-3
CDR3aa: CAISYQGAGANVLTF
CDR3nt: TGTGCCATCAGTTATCAGGGGGCTGGGGCCAACGTCCTGACTTTC

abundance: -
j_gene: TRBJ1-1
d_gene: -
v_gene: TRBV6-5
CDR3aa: CASTRPGFPEAFF
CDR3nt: TGTGCCAGCACAAGACCGGGGTTCCCTGAAGCTTTCTTT

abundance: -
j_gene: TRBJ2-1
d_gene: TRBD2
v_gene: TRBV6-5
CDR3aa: CASSRGGRLEQFF
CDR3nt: TGTGCCAGCAGTCGCGGGGGAAGGCTCGAGCAGTTCTTC

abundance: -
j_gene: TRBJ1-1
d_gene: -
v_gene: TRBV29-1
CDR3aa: CSAGGESGTEAFF
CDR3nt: TGCAGCGCCGGTGGTGAGAGTGGCACTGAAGCTTTCTTT

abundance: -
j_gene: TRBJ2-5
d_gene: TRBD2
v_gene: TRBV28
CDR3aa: CASSPGAGGGETQYF
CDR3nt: TGTGCCAGCAGCCCTGGAGCGGGAGGCGGAGAGACCCAGTACTTC

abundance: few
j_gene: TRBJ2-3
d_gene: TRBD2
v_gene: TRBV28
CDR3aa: CASSWGGDTQYF
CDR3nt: TGTGCCAGCAGCTGGGGGGGGGATACGCAGTATTTT

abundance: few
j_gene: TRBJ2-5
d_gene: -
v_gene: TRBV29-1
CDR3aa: CSVEGYREERETQYF
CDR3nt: TGCAGCGTTGAAGGATACAGGGAGGAGAGGGAGACCCAGTACTTC

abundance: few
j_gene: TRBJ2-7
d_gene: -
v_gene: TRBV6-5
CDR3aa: CASSSRTSEQYF
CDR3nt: TGTGCCAGCAGTTCCAGAACCTCCGAGCAGTACTTC

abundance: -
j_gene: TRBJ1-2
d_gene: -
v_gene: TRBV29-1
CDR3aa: CSVLLTANYGYTF
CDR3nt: TGCAGCGTTCTACTGACAGCTAACTATGGCTACACCTTC

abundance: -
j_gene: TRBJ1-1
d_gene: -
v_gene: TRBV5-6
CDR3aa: CASSLDLGGTEAFF
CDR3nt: TGTGCCAGCAGCCTGGACCTGGGTGGCACTGAAGCTTTCTTT

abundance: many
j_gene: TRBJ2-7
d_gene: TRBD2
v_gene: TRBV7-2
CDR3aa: CASSLAGSGTSGNEQYF
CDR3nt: TGTGCCAGCAGCTTAGCTGGGTCCGGGACTAGCGGGAACGAGCAGTACTTC

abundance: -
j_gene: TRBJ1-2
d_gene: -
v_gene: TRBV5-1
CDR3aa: CASSSSQESYTF
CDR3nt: TGCGCCAGCAGCTCAAGCCAGGAGAGCTACACCTTC

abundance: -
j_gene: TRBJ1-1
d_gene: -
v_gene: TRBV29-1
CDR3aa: CSVGRRTAEAFF
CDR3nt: TGCAGCGTCGGCCGGCGAACCGCTGAAGCTTTCTTT

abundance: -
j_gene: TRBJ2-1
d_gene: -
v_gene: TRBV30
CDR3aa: CAWSNRYNEQFF
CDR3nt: TGTGCCTGGAGTAACCGGTACAATGAGCAGTTCTTC

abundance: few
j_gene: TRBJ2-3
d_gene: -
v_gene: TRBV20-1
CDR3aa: CSARADTGTDTQYF
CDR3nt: TGCAGTGCTAGAGCTGATACTGGGACAGATACGCAGTATTTT

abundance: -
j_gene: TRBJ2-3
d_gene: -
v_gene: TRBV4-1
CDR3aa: CASSLTSSGTGWLRQYF
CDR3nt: TGCGCCAGCAGCCTAACAAGCTCCGGAACTGGCTGGTTACGGCAGTATTTT

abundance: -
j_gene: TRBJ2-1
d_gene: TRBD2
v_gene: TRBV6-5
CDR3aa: CASSSRGQSGGNEQFF
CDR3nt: TGTGCCAGCAGTTCCCGGGGCCAGTCGGGGGGTAATGAGCAGTTCTTC

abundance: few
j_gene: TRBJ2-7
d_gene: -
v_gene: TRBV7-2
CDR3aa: CASSPPRYEQYF
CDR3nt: TGTGCCAGCAGCCCACCCAGATACGAGCAGTACTTC

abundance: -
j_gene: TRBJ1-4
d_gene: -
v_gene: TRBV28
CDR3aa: CASLGRGREKLFF
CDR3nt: TGTGCCAGCCTTGGACGGGGGCGAGAAAAACTGTTTTTT

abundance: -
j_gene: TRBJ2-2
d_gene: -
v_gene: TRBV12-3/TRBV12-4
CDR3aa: CASTPGYAGELFF
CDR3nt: TGTGCCAGCACCCCAGGGTATGCCGGGGAGCTGTTTTTT

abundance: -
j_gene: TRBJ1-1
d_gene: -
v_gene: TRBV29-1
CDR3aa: CSVVEPVMNTEAFF
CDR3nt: TGCAGCGTTGTCGAACCAGTTATGAACACTGAAGCTTTCTTT

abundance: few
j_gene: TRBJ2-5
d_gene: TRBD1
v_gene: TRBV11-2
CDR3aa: CASTEGGPQYF
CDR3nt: TGTGCCAGCACCGAAGGGGGCCCTCAGTACTTC

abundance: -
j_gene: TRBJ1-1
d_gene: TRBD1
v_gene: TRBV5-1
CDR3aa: CASSLAGQGDTEAFF
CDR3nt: TGCGCCAGCAGCTTGGCCGGTCAGGGGGACACTGAAGCTTTCTTT

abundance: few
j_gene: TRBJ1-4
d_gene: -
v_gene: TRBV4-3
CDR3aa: CASSPDKGGGKLFF
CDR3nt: TGCGCCAGCAGCCCGGACAAGGGAGGTGGAAAACTGTTTTTT

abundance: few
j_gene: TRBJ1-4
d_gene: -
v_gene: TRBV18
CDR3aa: CASSLGSPTNEKLFF
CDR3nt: TGTGCCAGCTCGCTGGGGAGTCCAACTAATGAAAAACTGTTTTTT

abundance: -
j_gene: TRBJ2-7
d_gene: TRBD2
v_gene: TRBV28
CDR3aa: CASSLEPSGSYEQYF
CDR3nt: TGTGCCAGCAGTTTAGAGCCTAGCGGTTCCTACGAGCAGTACTTC